This is a list of T cell receptor beta chains from one sample in a study of blood T cell repertoires in COVID-19. Method: immunoSEQ multiplex PCR; TCRdb's copy keeps in-frame clones and lacks some. The profile shows 490,000 or so clones, 88% of them singletons. Material for sequencing was PBMCs or T cells enriched from blood (not recorded which). These receptors came from a woman in her sixties or seventies who had recovered from COVID-19. CDR3s include the opening cysteine and the closing phenylalanine or tryptophan. D genes are given only for firm matches. Size is stated for part of the rows, as once, few or many counts, or as a class when the clone is expanded.

V	J	D	size	CDR3	DNA
TRBV20-1	TRBJ1-1	NA	NA	CSASGGTPGFYAEAFF	TGCAGTGCTAGTGGAGGGACACCAGGGTTTTACGCTGAAGCTTTCTTT
TRBV19	TRBJ1-5	NA	NA	CASSMSAGNQPQHF	TGTGCCAGTAGTATGAGTGCAGGGAATCAGCCCCAGCATTTT
TRBV2	TRBJ2-3	NA	once	CASSERAGTDTQYF	TGTGCCAGCAGTGAAAGAGCCGGCACAGATACGCAGTATTTT
TRBV6-5	TRBJ2-7	TRBD1	NA	CASRYRDSSIYEQYF	TGTGCCAGCAGATATCGGGACAGTTCGATTTACGAGCAGTACTTC
TRBV7-8	TRBJ1-1	TRBD1	NA	CAAVGTANTEAFF	TGTGCCGCGGTCGGGACAGCGAACACTGAAGCTTTCTTT
TRBV15	TRBJ1-5	NA	NA	CATSRQFNQPQHF	TGTGCCACCAGCAGACAGTTCAATCAGCCCCAGCATTTT
TRBV27	TRBJ2-7	NA	NA	CASSSLGYRVNYEQYF	TGTGCCAGCAGTTCATTGGGATACAGGGTTAACTACGAGCAGTACTTC
TRBV27	TRBJ2-1	TRBD2	NA	CASSLYSGGPYNEQFF	TGTGCCAGCAGTTTATATAGCGGGGGCCCATACAATGAGCAGTTCTTC
TRBV19	TRBJ1-5	NA	NA	CASRRQETPNQPQHF	TGTGCCAGTAGGCGACAGGAAACCCCCAATCAGCCCCAGCATTTT
TRBV5-1	TRBJ2-1	NA	NA	CASSLSGTPAYNEQFF	TGCGCCAGCAGCTTGTCTGGGACACCAGCCTACAATGAGCAGTTCTTC
TRBV11-2	TRBJ2-2	NA	NA	CASRPLRAIRPGELFF	TGTGCCAGCAGACCCCTGAGGGCCATCAGGCCCGGGGAGCTGTTTTTT
TRBV3-1/TRBV3-2	TRBJ1-1	NA	NA	CASSQEMGQVELGRGFNTEAFF	TGTGCCAGCAGCCAAGAAATGGGGCAGGTCGAGCTGGGTAGAGGCTTTAACACTGAAGCTTTCTTT
TRBV7-8	TRBJ2-1	NA	once	CASSRDLLEGQFF	TGTGCCAGCAGCCGGGACCTACTCGAGGGGCAGTTCTTC
TRBV7-2	TRBJ2-2	NA	NA	CASSSSGALGGELFF	TGTGCCAGCAGCTCCTCAGGGGCCCTGGGGGGGGAGCTGTTTTTT
TRBV5-1	TRBJ1-1	NA	NA	CASSLPGTEAFF	TGCGCCAGCAGCTTGCCAGGAACTGAAGCTTTCTTT
TRBV2	TRBJ1-4	TRBD1	NA	CASTGRTGAGVANEKLFF	TGTGCCAGCACCGGCCGGACAGGGGCGGGTGTAGCTAATGAAAAACTGTTTTTT
TRBV15	TRBJ1-5	NA	NA	CATTPLPGYGNQPQHF	TGTGCCACCACCCCCCTCCCGGGATACGGCAATCAGCCCCAGCATTTT
TRBV18	TRBJ1-5	NA	NA	CASSPGLDSNQPQHF	TGTGCCAGCTCACCGGGACTGGATAGCAATCAGCCCCAGCATTTT
TRBV6-5	TRBJ2-7	NA	NA	CASSLNGGRYEQYF	TGTGCCAGCAGCCTAAACGGGGGGCGATACGAGCAGTACTTC
TRBV24-1	TRBJ2-2	TRBD1	few	CATRSDRSGTGELFF	TGTGCCACCAGATCGGACAGGAGTGGCACCGGGGAGCTGTTTTTT
TRBV19	TRBJ2-3	NA	NA	CASSMLLPTSTDTQYF	TGTGCCAGTAGTATGCTGTTACCAACTAGCACAGATACGCAGTATTTT
TRBV2	TRBJ2-2	TRBD2	NA	CASVELAGITGELFF	TGTGCCAGCGTCGAACTAGCGGGGATCACCGGGGAGCTGTTTTTT
TRBV12-5	TRBJ2-3	TRBD2	NA	CASGEKGLAGTDTQYF	TGTGCTAGTGGTGAGAAGGGACTAGCGGGCACAGATACGCAGTATTTT
TRBV3-1/TRBV3-2	TRBJ1-1	NA	NA	CASSWRRDTEAFF	TGTGCCAGCAGCTGGCGTCGGGACACTGAAGCTTTCTTT
TRBV19	TRBJ1-5	NA	NA	CASSGGQPQHF	TGTGCCAGTTCCGGAGGTCAGCCCCAGCATTTT
TRBV7-9	TRBJ2-7	NA	NA	CASSAVPKAEQYF	TGTGCCAGCAGCGCGGTCCCTAAGGCAGAGCAGTACTTC
TRBV5-6	TRBJ2-3	TRBD2	NA	CASSLGTSGAGGTQYF	TGTGCCAGCAGCTTGGGCACTAGCGGGGCCGGGGGTACGCAGTATTTT
TRBV6-1	TRBJ1-2	NA	once	CASSEALQYGYTF	TGTGCCAGCAGTGAAGCGCTTCAGTATGGCTACACCTTC
TRBV5-5	TRBJ1-4	NA	NA	CASSYYGELNEKLFF	TGTGCCAGCAGCTACTACGGAGAGCTTAATGAAAAACTGTTTTTT